This TCR beta chain was recovered during a study of blood T cell repertoires in COVID-19. Study in general: Acute and convalescent COVID-19 samples came from the United States, Italy and Spain. PBMCs, B-cell-depleted T cells, or T cells were the source of the cDNA or gDNA that made up the material.

Original data processing: Reference gene primer amplification yielded estimated nucleated cell counts. Sequencing was performed with immunoSEQ multiplex PCR; in TCRdb, only in-frame clones are kept and a portion is missing. Clone size and the V and J calls come from that table; the DNA yielded D and trimming. The sample holds over 95,000 clones, roughly 84% seen once. Germline lookup yields CDR1 SEHNR and CDR2 FQNEAQ (reference sequence). CDR3 length: 16 amino acids. V was pared by 0 bases and J by 8 bases, with 7 bases of the junction left unmatched. The chain carries TRBV7-9 and TRBJ2-1; 10 bases line up with TRBD1. Sequencing was done on a sample of peripheral blood. This receptor was taken from a man in his 70s with active or convalescent COVID-19. DNA for the CDR3: TGTGCCAGCAGCTTAGCCGTGAGACAGGGGGCCGATGAGCAGTTCTTC. This gives the protein CASSLAVRQGADEQFF.